The 5 T cell receptor beta chains below come from one sample, sequenced in a study of blood T cell repertoires in COVID-19. Sequenced by immunoSEQ multiplex PCR; TCRdb stores in-frame clones only, minus some. The data contain 200,000 to 300,000 clones, about 91% of them seen just once; the ten biggest clones take up under 2.5%. The sample comprised PBMCs or T cells enriched from blood (not recorded which). The receptors were gathered from a woman aged 40 to 50 with acute COVID-19.

This rearrangement joins TRBV6-5 to TRBJ1-1; D uncertain. The CDR3 runs 12 residues. Between the trimmed V and J ends, which lost 2 bases and 14 bases, there was a span of 15 bases. Germline-derived CDR1 and CDR2 are MNHEY and SVGAGI. CDR3 region: CASSYAAGLPFF. The DNA of the CDR3 is TGTGCCAGCAGTTACGCCGCGGGCCTCCCGTTCTTT.

The chain has TRBV27 and TRBJ1-2; TRBD1 is a possible D gene (5 bases). V lost 5 bases and J 6 bases, leaving 10 bases between the germline ends. The length of the CDR3 is 12 residues. CDR1 is MNHEY, CDR2 SMNVEV, per germline (reference sequence). CDR3 protein: CASSPWGDGYTF. In DNA form, the CDR3 reads TGTGCCAGCAGTCCATGGGGGGATGGCTACACCTTC.

The chain is built from TRBV19 and TRBJ1-1; 8 nucleotides line up with TRBD1. The CDR3 is 14 residues long. Germline V lookup: CDR1 LNHDA, CDR2 SQIVND (reference sequence). V shed 4 bases and J 5 bases; nucleotides not matched to a gene: 6. In DNA, the CDR3 is TGTGCCAGTAGTAGACAGGGGCCGGGGACTGAAGCTTTCTTT. Translating gives CASSRQGPGTEAFF.

This sequence joins TRBV9 and TRBJ1-1; D not certain. Germline CDR1 and CDR2: SGDLS and YYNGEE. The V gene lost 3 bases and the J gene lost 2 bases, with 5 bases spanning the gap. This CDR3 is 12 amino acids long. CDR3 amino acids: CASSAGNTEAFF. CDR3 bases: TGTGCCAGCAGCGCCGGTAACACTGAAGCTTTCTTT.

This clone has ten or more counts. The chain carries TRBV7-2 and TRBJ1-5; 7 bases agree with TRBD1. V lost 3 bases to trimming and J lost 4 bases; unmatched junction nucleotides: 3. Germline-derived CDR1 and CDR2 are SGHTA and FQGNSA. The CDR3 covers 14 residues. The CDR3 here is CASSLTGNNQPQHF. Written as DNA, the CDR3 is TGTGCCAGCAGCTTGACAGGGAATAATCAGCCCCAGCATTTT.